The clone carrying this T cell receptor beta chain was seen only once. An assay was performed, and its level was deep. Assay used: immunoSEQ multiplex PCR; TCRdb lists only in-frame clones, some missing. The sample comprises 2,500,000 or so clones, roughly 92% of which are singletons, and 0.3% to 0.4% rests with the top ten. The sample comes from a study of shared clonotypes between healthy human individuals. Overall study: The cohort comprised a couple of women and a few men. Their ages spanned 18 to 49 years.

Only Caucasian adults living in Nashville, Tennessee served as donors. This receptor was taken from a man aged 18 to 30 in good health. Some clones in this sample may be carry-over from other donors' samples. The sample taken for sequencing was naive CD4+ T cells from PBMCs. Subset: CD45RA+ positively selected.

The CDR3 DNA sequence: TGTGCCAGCATGGGACAGAACTATGGCTACACCTTC. Amino acids: CASMGQNYGYTF. This chain links TRBV28 with TRBJ1-2, with 7 bases identical to TRBD1. Germline V gene data show CDR1 as MDHEN and CDR2 as SYDVKM. CDR3 length: 12 amino acids. Germline trimming cut 7 bases from V and 2 bases from J; bases unmatched to any gene: 1.